The clone carrying this TCR beta chain occurred many times. During its preparation, the TCRbeta library received unique molecular identifiers. TCRdb recomputed calls from the PCR reads with MiXCR, one row per CDR3 protein. The sample records 170,000 or so distinct CDR3 sequences, 6.5% to 7.5% being singletons. This sample is part of a study of T-cell reconstitution after alpha-beta-depleted transplantation in children. The ends were cut back, 2 bases at V and 5 bases at J, with 4 bases in the middle. CDR3 length: 12 residues. From germline, CDR1 is SGDLS and CDR2 YYNGEE. The source is a human donor who donated a stem cell graft to a child with Wiskott-Aldrich syndrome. The specimen comprised PBMCs from the stem cell graft donor, sampled from the stem cell graft. This chain connects TRBV9 to TRBJ2-2; D unclear. The DNA of the CDR3 is TGTGCCAGCAGCGTTTCGACCGGGGAGCTGTTTTTT. This gives the protein CASSVSTGELFF.